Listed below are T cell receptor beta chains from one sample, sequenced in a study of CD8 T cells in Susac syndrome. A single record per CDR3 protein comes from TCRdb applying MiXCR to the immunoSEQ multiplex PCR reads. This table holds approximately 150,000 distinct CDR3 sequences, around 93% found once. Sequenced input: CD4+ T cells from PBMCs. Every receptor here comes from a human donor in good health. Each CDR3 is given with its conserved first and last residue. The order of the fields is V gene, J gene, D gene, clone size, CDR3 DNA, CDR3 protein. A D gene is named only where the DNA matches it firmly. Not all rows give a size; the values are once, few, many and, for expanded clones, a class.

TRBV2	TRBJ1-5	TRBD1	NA	TGTGCCAGCGGGGGACAGGGGGACCAGCCCCAGCATTTT	CASGGQGDQPQHF
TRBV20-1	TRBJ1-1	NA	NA	TGCAGTGCTAGAGATGGGGCATATGAAGCTTTCTTT	CSARDGAYEAFF
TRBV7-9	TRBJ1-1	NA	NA	TGTGCCAGCAGCTTAGTCCGACAGGATCTCCCTGAAGCTTTCTTT	CASSLVRQDLPEAFF
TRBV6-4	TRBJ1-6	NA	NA	TGTGCCAGCAGCGCAGGGGCCTCCTATAATTCACCCCTCCACTTT	CASSAGASYNSPLHF
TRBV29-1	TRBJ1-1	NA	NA	TGCAGCGTTGAGCAGGTGGGCACTGAAGCTTTCTTT	CSVEQVGTEAFF
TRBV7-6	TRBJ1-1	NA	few	TGTGCCAGCAGCTTAGCGGGGGTGAACACTGAAGCTTTCTTT	CASSLAGVNTEAFF
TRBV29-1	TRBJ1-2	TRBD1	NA	TGCAGCATAAGACAGGGAGGAGGGTATGGCTACACCTTC	CSIRQGGGYGYTF
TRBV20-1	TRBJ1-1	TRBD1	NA	TGCAGTGCTAGATCAGGGGGCCGGCATGGAGCTTTCTTT	CSARSGGRHGAFF
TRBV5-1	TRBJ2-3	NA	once	TGCGCCAGCAGTCTAACAGGGAGTTGGACAGATACGCAGTATTTT	CASSLTGSWTDTQYF
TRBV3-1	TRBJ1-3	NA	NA	TGTGCCAGCAGCCCCCTTGGGGGGGGAAACACCATATATTTT	CASSPLGGGNTIYF
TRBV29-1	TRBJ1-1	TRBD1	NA	TGCAGCGTTACCGGGACAGGGTGGGCTGAAGCTTTCTTT	CSVTGTGWAEAFF
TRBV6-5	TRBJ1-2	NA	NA	TGTGCCAGCAGAAGACCGGGTCACGGGCCCTATGGCTACACCTTC	CASRRPGHGPYGYTF
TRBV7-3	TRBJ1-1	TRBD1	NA	TGTGCCAGCAGCTTAACAGGGGGCAGGAATACTGAAGCTTTCTTT	CASSLTGGRNTEAFF
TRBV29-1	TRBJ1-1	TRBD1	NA	TGCAGCGGTGAGGGACAGGCGAACACTGAAGCTTTCTTT	CSGEGQANTEAFF
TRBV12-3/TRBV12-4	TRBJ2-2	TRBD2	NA	TGTGCCAGCACAGTTCGGGGGGGGTACACCGGGGAGCTGTTTTTT	CASTVRGGYTGELFF
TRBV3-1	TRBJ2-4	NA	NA	TGTGCCAGCAGCCAAGGGGCAGGGAGAAGAAACATTCAGTACTTC	CASSQGAGRRNIQYF
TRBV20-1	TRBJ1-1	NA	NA	TGCAGTGTTGGGCGGGGGATCATGAACACTGAAGCTTTCTTT	CSVGRGIMNTEAFF
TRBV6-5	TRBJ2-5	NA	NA	TGTGCCAGCAGTACAGAAGAGACCCAGTACTTC	CASSTEETQYF
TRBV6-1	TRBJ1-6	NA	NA	TGTGCCAGCAGTGAAGAGACAGGCTATAATTCACCCCTCCACTTT	CASSEETGYNSPLHF
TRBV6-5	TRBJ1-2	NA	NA	TGTGCCAGCAGTTATTCTGCTGGGGGTTATGGCTACACCTTC	CASSYSAGGYGYTF
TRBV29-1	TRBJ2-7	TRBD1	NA	TGCAGCGTGGGACAGGAAGGGGAGCAGTACTTC	CSVGQEGEQYF
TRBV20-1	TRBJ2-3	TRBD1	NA	TGCAGTGCTCCTACAGGGGTCTCAGATACGCAGTATTTT	CSAPTGVSDTQYF
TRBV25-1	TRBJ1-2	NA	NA	TGTGCCAGCAGCCCAGGGGATCTCTATGGCTACACCTTC	CASSPGDLYGYTF
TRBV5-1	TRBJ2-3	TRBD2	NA	TGCGCCAGCAGCTGGGGACTAGCCTCAGATACGCAGTATTTT	CASSWGLASDTQYF
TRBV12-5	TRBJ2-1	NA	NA	TGTGCTAGTGGTTTGGCCCGGGGTAGGGACTCCTACAATGAGCAGTTCTTC	CASGLARGRDSYNEQFF
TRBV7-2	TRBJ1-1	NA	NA	TGTGCCAGCAGCCCAAGGGTGATGAACACTGAAGCTTTCTTT	CASSPRVMNTEAFF
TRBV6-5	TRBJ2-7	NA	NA	TGTGCCAGCGCCCGCGACAGAACCGACTACGAGCAGTACTTC	CASARDRTDYEQYF
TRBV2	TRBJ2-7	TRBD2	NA	TGTGCCAGCATTCTCGGTGGGGGGGGCGAGCAGTACTTC	CASILGGGGEQYF
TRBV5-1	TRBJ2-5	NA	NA	TGCGCCAGCAGCCTACTAGTTGAGGAGACCCAGTACTTC	CASSLLVEETQYF
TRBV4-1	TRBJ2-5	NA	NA	TGCGCCAGCAGCCAACCACAGGGTAGCTGGGAGACCCAGTACTTC	CASSQPQGSWETQYF
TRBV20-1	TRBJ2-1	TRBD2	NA	TGCAGTGCTAGAGCCCAGCGGGGAGGCAATGAGCAGTTCTTC	CSARAQRGGNEQFF
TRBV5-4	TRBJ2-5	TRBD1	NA	TGTGCCAGCAGCGCCCCCCGAGACAGGGGTTCCGAGACCCAGTACTTC	CASSAPRDRGSETQYF
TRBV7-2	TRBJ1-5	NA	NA	TGTGCCAGCAGCTCAGACAGTCATCAGCCCCAGCATTTT	CASSSDSHQPQHF
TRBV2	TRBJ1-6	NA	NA	TGTGCCAGCGAATTGGGGAATAACTCACCCCTCCACTTT	CASELGNNSPLHF
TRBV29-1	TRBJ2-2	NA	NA	TGCAGCGTGCGGGCGGCAGGCTCCACCGGGGAGCTGTTTTTT	CSVRAAGSTGELFF
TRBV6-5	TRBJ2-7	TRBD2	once	TGTGCCAGCACTGGCCCGGGAGGCCGGGAGCAGTACTTC	CASTGPGGREQYF
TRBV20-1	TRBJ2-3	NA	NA	TGCAGTGCTAGAGATCAGCTTGTTAGCACAGATACGCAGTATTTT	CSARDQLVSTDTQYF